A single sample gave rise to the 5 T cell receptor beta chains below, sequenced in a study of T cells in Graves' hyperthyroidism and ophthalmopathy. Researchers amplified the TCR beta CDR3 regions from RNA transcripts. The HTBI primer set drove a first-round RT-PCR of the TCR CDR3. TCRdb reprocessed the multiplex PCR reads via MiXCR and lists one record per CDR3 protein. The table records about 660,000 distinct CDR3 sequences, about 45% of them present only once. Source material: peripheral blood or thyroid tissue (not recorded which). The receptors here all came from an adult man with Graves' disease, either hyperthyroidism or ophthalmopathy (not recorded which).

This clonotype was observed a handful of times. A much bigger clone sits one base away, suggesting this may be a read error. The chain employs TRBV29-1 and TRBJ2-5; D assignment may be TRBD1 or TRBD2 (5 bases each). V shed 2 bases and J shed 5 bases, with 15 bases lying between them. The CDR3 is made up of 14 amino acids. Germline V CDR1 and CDR2: SQVTM, ANQGSEA. CDR3 loop: CSVERGSVGETQYF. The DNA of the CDR3 is TGCAGCGTTGAACGGGGCAGCGTGGGGGAGACCCAGTACTTC.

The chain joins TRBV13 to TRBJ1-1, with TRBD1 as a possible D gene (5 bases). CDR1 and CDR2 (germline): PRHDT, FYEKMQ (reference sequence). Trimming shortened V by 6 bases and J by 6 bases, and 17 bases separated the two germline ends. The CDR3 consists of 14 residues. CDR3 amino acids: CASSVRGSDAEAFF. Written as DNA, the CDR3 is TGTGCCAGCAGTGTAAGGGGATCGGACGCTGAAGCTTTCTTT.

The V and J genes are TRBV2 and TRBJ1-6; tentative D call: TRBD1 (5 bases). This CDR3 region has 18 residues. Deletions cut 5 bases from V and 4 bases from J, with 21 bases between. The V gene's germline CDR1 is SNHLY and CDR2 FYNNEI. CDR3 DNA sequence: TGTGCCAGCAGTTTATTTTCCAGGGCGAAGGGTTATAATTCACCCCTCCACTTT. Translated: CASSLFSRAKGYNSPLHF.

This clonotype was seen more than once but under ten times. This chain links TRBV7-9 with TRBJ1-1; TRBD1 agrees at 9 bases. Germline lookup yields CDR1 SEHNR and CDR2 FQNEAQ (reference sequence). With V trimmed by 5 bases and J by 3 bases, 10 bases remained unmatched. The CDR3 has 16 amino acids. The CDR3 protein is CASSPPGTGPDTEAFF. CDR3 nucleotide sequence: TGTGCCAGCAGCCCTCCCGGGACAGGGCCAGACACTGAAGCTTTCTTT.

This chain connects TRBV7-9 to TRBJ2-5; TRBD2 aligns across 11 bases. J was trimmed by 1 base and V by 5 bases; bases with no gene match: 6. CDR1 and CDR2 (germline): SEHNR, FQNEAQ (reference sequence). The length of the CDR3 is 16 residues. Here the CDR3 reads CASSLSSGGTQETQYF. DNA for the CDR3: TGTGCCAGCAGCCTGTCTAGCGGGGGGACCCAAGAGACCCAGTACTTC.